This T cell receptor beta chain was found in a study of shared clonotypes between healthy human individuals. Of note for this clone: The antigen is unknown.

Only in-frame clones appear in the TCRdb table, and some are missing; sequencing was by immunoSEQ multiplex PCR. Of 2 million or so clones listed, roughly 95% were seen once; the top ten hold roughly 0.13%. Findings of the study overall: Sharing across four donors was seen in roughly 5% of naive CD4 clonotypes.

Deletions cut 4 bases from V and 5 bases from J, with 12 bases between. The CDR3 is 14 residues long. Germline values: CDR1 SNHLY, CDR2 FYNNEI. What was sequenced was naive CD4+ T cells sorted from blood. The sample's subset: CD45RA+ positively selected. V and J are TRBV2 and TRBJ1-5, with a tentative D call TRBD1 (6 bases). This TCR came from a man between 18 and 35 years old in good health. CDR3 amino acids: CASSVQGKHQPQHF. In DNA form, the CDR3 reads TGTGCCAGCAGTGTGCAGGGGAAGCATCAGCCCCAGCATTTT.